Presented here are 3 T cell receptor beta chains from one specimen sequenced in a study of beta chain features in type 1 diabetes. The study reverse transcribed the entire isolated RNA, so it sequenced expressed TCRB transcripts. Generated by immunoSEQ multiplex PCR, the TCRdb table keeps only in-frame clones and is missing some. This sample carries under 900,000 clones, 15% to 20% of them seen once, and the ten largest clones take roughly 0.025%. The specimen sequenced was naive CD4+ T cells from blood. Receptor source: a woman between 18 and 30 years old in good health.

This clone was counted between two and nine times. V usage is TRBV15 and J usage is TRBJ2-2; D perhaps matches TRBD1 (5 bases). The CDR3 sequence is 17 residues long. The ends were cut back, 2 bases at V and 5 bases at J, with 18 bases in the middle. The germline V gene has CDR1 LNHNV and CDR2 YYDKDF (reference sequence). CDR3 DNA sequence: TGTGCCACCAGCAGAAAAGGACACCGGCTTAGTACCGGGGAGCTGTTTTTT. This codes for CATSRKGHRLSTGELFF.

V is TRBV6-5 and J is TRBJ1-1; D is unclear. V was trimmed by 5 bases and J by 7 bases, leaving 17 bases between them. The germline V gene has CDR1 MNHEY and CDR2 SVGAGI. The CDR3 is 14 amino acids. CDR3 sequence: CASSPLWRTSEAFF. The DNA of the CDR3 is TGTGCCAGCAGTCCCCTTTGGAGAACAAGTGAAGCTTTCTTT.

The chain carries TRBV15 and TRBJ2-6; D might be TRBD1 or TRBD2, each matching 5 bases. CDR1 is LNHNV, CDR2 YYDKDF, per germline (reference sequence). The CDR3 sequence is 16 residues long. The V end lost 7 bases, the J end lost 2 bases, and 15 bases lay between the germline ends. The CDR3 nucleotides are TGTGCCACCAAGGGACGCCTGCGCGCTGGGGCCAACGTCCTGACTTTC. Amino acid sequence: CATKGRLRAGANVLTF.